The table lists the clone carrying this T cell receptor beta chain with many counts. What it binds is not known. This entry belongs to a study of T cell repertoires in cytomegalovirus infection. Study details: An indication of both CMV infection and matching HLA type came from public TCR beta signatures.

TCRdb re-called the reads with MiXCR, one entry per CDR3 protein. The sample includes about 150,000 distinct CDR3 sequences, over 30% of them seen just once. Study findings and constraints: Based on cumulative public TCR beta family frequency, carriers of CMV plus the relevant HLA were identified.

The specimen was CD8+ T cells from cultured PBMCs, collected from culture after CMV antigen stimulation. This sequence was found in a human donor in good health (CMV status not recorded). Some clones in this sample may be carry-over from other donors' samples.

The CDR3 region is CASSSSSGGNTGELFF. The CDR3 DNA sequence: TGTGCCAGCAGCTCCTCTAGCGGGGGGAACACCGGGGAGCTGTTTTTT. The J gene is TRBJ2-2, the V gene TRBV7-6; the match to TRBD2 covers 10 bases. The junction had 3 bases not matched to a gene; V was cut back by 4 bases and J by 1 base. Per the germline V gene, CDR1 is SGHVS and CDR2 is FNYEAQ. This CDR3 comprises 16 residues.